This is a list of T cell receptor beta chains from one sample in a study of OX40 agonist ivuxolimab in advanced cancers. The repertoire was sequenced with immunoSEQ multiplex PCR; TCRdb's copy has only in-frame clones and lacks some. The sample carries about 98,000 clones, around 85% recorded once. The sample here was CD4+ or CD8+ T cells sorted from blood, taken in a trial of the OX40 agonist ivuxolimab. These receptors all stem from an adult with an advanced solid tumor such as melanoma, head and neck, liver or kidney cancer. Both conserved end residues are part of each CDR3.

>TRBV5-1
CASSLKGQGVNEQFF
>TRBV21-1
CASRRCREVSYEQYF
>TRBV25-1
CASSWGDSYHF
>TRBV5-1
CASSSGSDGYGYTF
>TRBV2
CAGSGEVGSGAFF
>TRBV28
CASSREIDTEAFF
>TRBV12-5
CASGHAKVGQEPDTQYF
>TRBV5-4
CASSLDRASGEKLFF
>TRBV6-1
CASSMAGTPSYEQYF
>TRBV5-1
CASSRLSNTGELFF
>TRBV2
CASSGQGEAFF
>TRBV5-1
CASSLGDRVNTEAFF
>TRBV11-3
CASSLRGEGTEAFF
>TRBV14
CASSQDVHLDKDEQYF
>TRBV7-9
CASPNAGQGINEQFF
>TRBV6-1
CANSPDRSEKLFF
>TRBV27
CASSFLRDKGTDTQYF
>TRBV5-1
CASSLSTEAKNIQYF
>TRBV10-3
CAISESRDTEAFF
>TRBV18
CASSQGIAGTGEGTGELFF
>TRBV6-5
CASSPYSRETQYF
>TRBV11-3
CASSKLADTGELFF
>TRBV27
CASSLRQMNTGELFF
>TRBV11-2
CASSLSGGLAKNIQYF
>TRBV19
CASTSTGGDEKLFF
>TRBV7-8
CASSRVNGGALYEQYF
>TRBV5-8
CASSLDLTGLNTEAFF
>TRBV5-1
CASSPDQGDGYTF
>TRBV14
CASSVTGAYTGELFF
>TRBV19
CASSISGEKDSPLHF
>TRBV10-3
CAISGDKVYQPQHF
>TRBV6-6
CASSLPLGLNSPLHF
>TRBV7-2
CASSLGQWSSYEQYF
>TRBV7-2
CASSPNVFSTDTQYF
>TRBV7-8
CASSLRDRGTEAFF
>TRBV6-6
CASSYDTSGELFF
>TRBV7-8
CASSFETGELFF
>TRBV9
CASSPGVGGEAFF
>TRBV18
CASSPVTANTYEQYF
>TRBV11-3
CASSLDRNTGELFF
>TRBV28
CASSTPDRENQPQHF
>TRBV9
CASSVSPGTLEAFF
>TRBV9
CASSREGSSYEQYF
>TRBV9
CASSPRQSSYNEQFF
>TRBV2
CASRPTGEETQYF
>TRBV15
CATSKPVGETPGTQYF
>TRBV7-2
CASGDTGGADTQYF
>TRBV7-9
CASSPGGGFSPLHF
>TRBV5-1
CASSFELRGPGARVNEQFF
>TRBV4-1
CASSLPGGVGEKLFF
>TRBV27
CASSLSPDSLGVNTEAFF
>TRBV7-3
CASSLRGWGPAGELFF
>TRBV19
CASSIDAGGGEATDTQYF
>TRBV7-8
CASSPRGEKLFF
>TRBV14
CASSQAWATYF
>TRBV7-3
CASSPGTGLQETQYF
>TRBV4-1
CASSQLPSAGMNTEAFF
>TRBV5-1
CASSPNSPGQEAFF
>TRBV7-7
CASSRTGSVETQYF